This record looks at one T cell receptor (beta chain) sequence and its context. Its antigen is unknown. It was with a sample-barcoded 5' primer and a J-beta primer mix that a second PCR of roughly 7 to 12 cycles was run. TCRdb redid the calling of the 5' RACE reads with MiXCR, one entry per CDR3 protein. The sample records about 780,000 distinct CDR3 sequences, around 50% being singletons. These data come from a study of blood T cells in healthy people across ages. The study's findings and limits: Versus aged donors, long-lived donors had higher diversity and more naive CD4+ cells.

The CDR3 covers 15 residues. Germline V gene sequence: CDR1 LGHDT, CDR2 YNNKEL (reference sequence). V was cut by 0 bases and J by 6 bases, with 15 bases left in between. Donors were healthy Caucasian individuals from Russia aged roughly 6 to 90. PBMCs, at least 7 million per sample, were isolated. The source of this sequence is a man older than 75 in good health. The chain links TRBV3-1 to TRBJ2-7; D may be TRBD2 (6 bases). Sequencing was performed on blood. The CDR3 loop is CASSQDATGDSEQYF. The CDR3 bases are TGTGCCAGCAGCCAAGATGCAACGGGAGACTCCGAGCAGTACTTC.